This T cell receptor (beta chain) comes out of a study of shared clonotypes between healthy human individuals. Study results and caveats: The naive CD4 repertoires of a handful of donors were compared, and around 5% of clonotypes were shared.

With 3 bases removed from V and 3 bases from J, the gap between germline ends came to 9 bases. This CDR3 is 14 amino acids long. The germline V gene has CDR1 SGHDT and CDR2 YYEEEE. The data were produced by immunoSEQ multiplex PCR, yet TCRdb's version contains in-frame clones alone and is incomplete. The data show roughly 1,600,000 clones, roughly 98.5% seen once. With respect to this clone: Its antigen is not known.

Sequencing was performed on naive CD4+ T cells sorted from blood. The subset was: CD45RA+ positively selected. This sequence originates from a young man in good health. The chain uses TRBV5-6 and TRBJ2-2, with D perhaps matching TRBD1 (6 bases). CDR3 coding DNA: TGTGCCAGCAGCTGGGACACCCACACCGGGGAGCTGTTTTTT. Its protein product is CASSWDTHTGELFF.